These 8 T cell receptor beta chains originate from one sample sequenced in a study of blood T cell repertoires in COVID-19. Repertoires were generated with immunoSEQ multiplex PCR, while TCRdb's copy carries only in-frame clones and drops some. Among about 170,000 clones listed, less than 85% were seen once. The sequencing input was PBMCs or T cells enriched from blood (not recorded which). These TCRs come from a woman between 45 and 60 years old who had recovered from COVID-19.

The chain joins TRBV18 to TRBJ2-1; 8 bases are a match to TRBD1. CDR3 size: 14 residues. In germline, CDR1 is KGHSH, CDR2 LQKENI. J was trimmed by 6 bases and V by 3 bases; bases with no gene match: 4. The CDR3 DNA follows: TGTGCCAGCTCACCGCGCCAGGGGGCCAATGAGCAGTTCTTC. As protein: CASSPRQGANEQFF.

The chain couples TRBV11-3 to TRBJ2-1, with a tentative D call TRBD2 (5 bases). CDR1 is SGHNT and CDR2 is YENEEA in the germline V gene. The V end was cut by 3 bases, the J end by 4 bases, with 13 bases between. CDR3 size: 15 residues. CDR3 nucleotides: TGTGCCAGCAGCTTCTACGGGGAGCCATACAATGAGCAGTTCTTC. The encoded protein is CASSFYGEPYNEQFF.

This clone was counted between two and nine times. The genes are TRBV9 and TRBJ1-6; the D is unclear. V was shortened by 1 base and J by 4 bases, with 6 bases between the two germline ends. The CDR3 is 14 amino acids. Germline CDR1 and CDR2: SGDLS and YYNGEE. The CDR3 DNA follows: TGTGCCAGCAGCGTAACCCAGTATAATTCACCCCTCCACTTT. It is translated as CASSVTQYNSPLHF.

This chain joins TRBV28 and TRBJ2-7; perhaps TRBD1 as D (8 bases). V was trimmed by 3 bases and J by 0 bases, leaving 12 bases between them. Germline CDR1 is MDHEN and CDR2 is SYDVKM. The CDR3 spans 15 residues. The CDR3 protein is CASSLGGTGSYEQYV. In DNA, the CDR3 is TGTGCCAGCAGTTTGGGAGGGACAGGCTCCTACGAGCAGTACGTC.

In DNA, the CDR3 is TGCGCCAGCAGCCCCTCCGGGACAGGGGGCGATGAGCAGTTCTTC. It encodes CASSPSGTGGDEQFF. V is TRBV5-1 and J is TRBJ2-1, with 12 nucleotides matching TRBD1. CDR1 and CDR2 (germline): SGHRS, YFSETQ. The CDR3 runs to 15 residues. V was clipped by 4 bases and J by 8 bases; unmatched bases: 7.

The chain links TRBV30 to TRBJ1-5; maybe TRBD1 (5 bases). Germline V lookup: CDR1 GTSNPN, CDR2 SVGIG (reference sequence). Trimming left V 0 bases short and J 6 bases short, with 9 bases between. This CDR3 region has 13 residues. DNA of the CDR3: TGTGCCTGGAGTGTCCAAGACAGTCAGCCCCAGCATTTT. This translates into CAWSVQDSQPQHF.

This chain links TRBV7-2 with TRBJ1-6; weak D call: TRBD1 (6 bases). Trimming removed 1 base from V and 3 bases from J, with 10 bases in between. This CDR3 has 16 residues. Germline V gene sequence: CDR1 SGHTA, CDR2 FQGNSA. The CDR3 bases are TGTGCCAGCAGCTTAGGAGGGACAAACTATAATTCACCCCTCCACTTT. Amino acid sequence: CASSLGGTNYNSPLHF.

This sequence joins TRBV10-1 and TRBJ2-5; unclear D gene. Germline CDR1 WNHNN, CDR2 SYGVQD (reference sequence). The CDR3 has 13 amino acids. V lost 7 bases and J 5 bases, leaving 14 bases between the germline ends. The CDR3 is CASNARREETQYF. Written as DNA, the CDR3 is TGCGCCAGCAATGCGAGGCGAGAGGAGACCCAGTACTTC.